Each of the 4 T cell receptor beta chains below was sequenced from the same sample in a study of Ad26.COV2.S vaccination and SARS-CoV-2 variants. This table comes from immunoSEQ multiplex PCR, and its TCRdb copy is limited to in-frame clones, with some not included. This table holds some 340,000 clones, just under 85% found once. Treatment meaning: roughly 19 received Ad26.COV2.S at low or high dose, single or two shots; 5 received placebo; per-sample allocation not given. The samples date from day 63 after the first vaccine or placebo injection. Material: peripheral blood, obtained in a trial of Ad26.COV2.S vaccine versus placebo. These receptors came from a person between 18 and 65 years old who received the Ad26.COV2.S COVID-19 vaccine or a placebo.

The V and J genes are TRBV19 and TRBJ1-4; 10 bases align to TRBD1. Germline lookup yields CDR1 LNHDA and CDR2 SQIVND (reference sequence). The CDR3 is 16 amino acids. V shed 4 bases, J shed 11 bases, and the junction held 13 bases outside the gene matches. CDR3 sequence: CASSTLRGQGVPKLFF. The CDR3 bases are TGTGCCAGTAGTACTCTCCGAGGACAGGGGGTCCCGAAACTGTTTTTT.

The DNA of the CDR3 is TGTGCCAGCAGCTTTAGAGAGAACGAGCAGTTCTTC. Translated, it gives CASSFRENEQFF. The V call is TRBV5-5, the J call TRBJ2-1; D remains unclear. V was clipped by 2 bases and J by 10 bases, with 10 bases between them. The CDR3 totals 12 residues. CDR1 and CDR2 (germline): SGHKS, YYEKEE (reference sequence).

There are a few counts of this clone. The genes are TRBV19 and TRBJ1-1, with 8 bases aligning to TRBD1. CDR3 length: 14 amino acids. CDR1 is LNHDA and CDR2 is SQIVND in the germline V gene (reference sequence). The V gene end was trimmed by 6 bases and the J gene end by 1 base; junction bases not matched to a gene: 4. The CDR3 coding sequence is TGTGCCAGTAGGAAAGACAGGGGGAACACTGAAGCTTTCTTT. Translating it yields CASRKDRGNTEAFF.

CDR3 DNA sequence: TGTGCCAGCAGTGATAAAATTGGGGACGTCCATGGCTACACCTTC. Translating it yields CASSDKIGDVHGYTF. This chain links TRBV27 with TRBJ1-2; D perhaps matches TRBD1 (5 bases). There are 15 residues in the CDR3. Per germline, CDR1 MNHEY and CDR2 SMNVEV (reference sequence). V lost 5 bases and J lost 6, with 19 bases in between.